The T cell receptor (beta chain) under discussion was sequenced for a study of T cell responses to AZD1222 COVID-19 vaccine. TCRdb keeps only in-frame clones here, not all; method: immunoSEQ multiplex PCR. Of 200,000 or so clones listed, about 90% are singletons. The ends were cut back, 6 bases at V and 1 base at J, with 10 bases in the middle. The CDR3 is 13 amino acids. CDR1 and CDR2 from the germline V gene are MNHEY and SVGAGI. The sequence was collected from an adult in good health. The material was peripheral blood, obtained on day 0 of MenACWY control vaccination. The chain uses TRBV6-5 and TRBJ2-7; weak D call: TRBD2 (6 bases). DNA for the CDR3: TGTGCCAGCAGACCGGGACTGTCCTACGAGCAGTACTTC. Amino acid sequence: CASRPGLSYEQYF.